The following is a TCR beta chain sequence with its context. These data belong to a study of T cell responses to AZD1222 COVID-19 vaccine. Assay: immunoSEQ multiplex PCR; the TCRdb copy retains only in-frame clones and omits some. The repertoire holds about 64,000 clones, with about 89% as singletons. The V end was cut by 3 bases, the J end by 8 bases, with 13 bases between. This CDR3 has 13 residues. The germline V gene encodes CDR1 PRHDT and CDR2 FYEKMQ (reference sequence). The TCR comes from an adult who received the MenACWY meningococcal vaccine as a control. The chain recombines TRBV13 with TRBJ1-2, with D hard to call. This sample comprised peripheral blood, obtained 28 days after the second dose of the MenACWY control vaccine. The CDR3 sequence is CASSFGGSYGYTF. CDR3 nucleotides: TGTGCCAGCAGCTTTGGTGGGAGCTACGGCTACACCTTC.